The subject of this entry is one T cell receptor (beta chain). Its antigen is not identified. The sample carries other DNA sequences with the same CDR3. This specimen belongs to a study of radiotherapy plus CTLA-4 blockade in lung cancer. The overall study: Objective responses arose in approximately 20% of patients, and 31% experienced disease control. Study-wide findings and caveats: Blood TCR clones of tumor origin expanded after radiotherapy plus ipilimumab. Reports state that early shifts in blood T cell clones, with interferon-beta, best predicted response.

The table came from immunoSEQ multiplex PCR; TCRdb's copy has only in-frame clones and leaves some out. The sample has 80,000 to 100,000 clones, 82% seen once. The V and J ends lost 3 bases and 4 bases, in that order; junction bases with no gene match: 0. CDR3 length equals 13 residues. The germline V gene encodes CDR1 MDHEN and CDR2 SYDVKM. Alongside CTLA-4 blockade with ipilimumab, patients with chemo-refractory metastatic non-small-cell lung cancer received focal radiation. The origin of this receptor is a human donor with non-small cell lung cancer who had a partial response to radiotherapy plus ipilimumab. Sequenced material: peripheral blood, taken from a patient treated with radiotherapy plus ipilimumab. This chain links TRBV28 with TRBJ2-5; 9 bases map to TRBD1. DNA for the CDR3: TGTGCCAGCAGTTTGGACAGGGGAGAGACCCAGTACTTC. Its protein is CASSLDRGETQYF.